The next 5 T cell receptor beta chains were all read from a single sample in a study of T cell responses to AZD1222 COVID-19 vaccine. Repertoires were generated with immunoSEQ multiplex PCR, while TCRdb's copy carries only in-frame clones and drops some. The sample includes 150,000 to 200,000 clones, approximately 92% of them seen just once. The material was peripheral blood, obtained on day 0 of AZD1222 vaccination. These receptors were taken from an adult in good health.

This clone was seen a single time. V and J are TRBV24-1 and TRBJ2-2; D might be TRBD1 (6 bases). Trimming removed 4 bases from V and 7 bases from J, with 18 bases in between. CDR1 KGHDR and CDR2 SFDVKD come from the germline V gene. The CDR3 consists of 16 residues. CDR3 amino acids: CATSDQGTNPGGELFF. The CDR3 nucleotides read TGTGCCACCAGTGACCAGGGGACGAACCCAGGCGGGGAGCTGTTTTTT.

The chain carries TRBV10-1 and TRBJ2-1; 7 positions agree with TRBD2. V lost 4 bases and J lost 6; bases outside the gene matches: 3. The germline gives CDR1 WNHNN, CDR2 SYGVQD (reference sequence). The CDR3 is made up of 13 amino acids. Here the CDR3 reads CASSGTSLNEQFF. The CDR3 DNA reads as TGCGCCAGCAGTGGGACTAGTCTCAATGAGCAGTTCTTC.

As concerns this clone: One junction end does not reproduce the germline sequence, and a read error may be involved. The rearrangement uses TRBV27 and TRBJ1-6, with D tentatively TRBD1 (6 bases). This CDR3 contains 13 residues. From germline, CDR1 is MNHEY and CDR2 SMNVEV (reference sequence). This CDR3 is CASSLSSTGSPNF. For the CDR3, the DNA is TGTGCCAGCAGTTTATCTTCCACAGGGTCCCCTAACTTT.

V and J are TRBV19 and TRBJ1-1; TRBD1 matches 7 bases. This CDR3 comprises 15 residues. The germline gives CDR1 LNHDA, CDR2 SQIVND (reference sequence). J was trimmed by 1 base and V by 1 base; bases with no gene match: 3. The CDR3 DNA reads TGTGCCAGTAGTATAGGGGGGACAGCGAACACTGAAGCTTTCTTT. It encodes CASSIGGTANTEAFF.

This chain joins TRBV6-1 and TRBJ2-1; no firm D call. Germline V gene sequence: CDR1 MNHNS, CDR2 SASEGT. CDR3 length: 13 amino acids. The germline V and J ends were trimmed by 5 bases and 8 bases, with 13 bases remaining between them. In nucleotides, the CDR3 is TGTGCCAGCAGTCCATATTTAGGTTATGAGCAGTTCTTC. It yields the protein CASSPYLGYEQFF.